This record covers a single TCR beta chain. The specificity of this receptor is unknown. The input lacks base qualities; no much larger clone sits a single base away. This sample stems from a study of T cells in tuberculosis (dated by TCRdb to the late 2010s). As for the study more broadly: The study combined CD1B tetramers and high-throughput TCR immunosequencing to characterize T cells specific for the mycobacterial lipid antigen glucose monomycolate (GMM). PBMC from active tuberculosis patients were archived either before standard anti-tuberculosis treatment began or within 7 days of its start. A South African clinical cohort compared IGRA-negative adolescents, IGRA-positive adolescents with latent tuberculosis and adults with active tuberculosis, roughly 9 per group.

CDR1 and CDR2 were assigned from the germline V gene as LGHNA and YSLEER. Trimming removed 1 base from V and 0 bases from J, leaving 7 bases between the germline ends. There are 15 amino acids in the CDR3, from cysteine to phenylalanine inclusive. The read is trimmed to its CDR3 DNA, 45 bases read in frame from base 1. Results and caveats for the whole study, not just this receptor: Active tuberculosis TCR-alpha repertoires showed smaller mean NN-distances to GMM-specific TCRs than IGRA-negative controls, suggesting clonal expansion of these TCRs. Clinical samples were chosen by availability of cryopreserved specimens, and active tuberculosis cases were adults while controls were adolescents. Shorter CDR3-alpha lengths in active tuberculosis patients partly drove the smaller NN-distances, and the TCR-beta difference was not statistically significant. An accuracy of roughly 84% (AUROC more than 0.8) was reached by a classifier using the diverse GMM-specific repertoire, compared with 70% accuracy when GEM motif frequencies were used.

TCR libraries were generated with the immunoSEQ multiplex PCR assay, using TCR-beta and/or TCR-alpha/delta assays for each sample. Amplified TCR libraries were sequenced on the Illumina high-throughput platform. The study's processing was this. Clustering and dimensionality reduction were performed using pairwise TCRdist distances among GMM-specific receptors from ex vivo sorted or in vitro expanded T cells. Each clinical repertoire received a mean NN-distance score, defined as the average TCRdist to the nearest 10% of tetramer-positive reference sequences. GEM TCR motif frequency was calculated as the fraction of unique TCRs that matched known GEM sequences in V/J usage and CDR3 length. Active tuberculosis was classified by linear discriminant analysis with leave-one-out cross-validation, implemented in scikit-learn. This is the immuneACCESS table as TCRdb keeps it, with only in-frame sequences that have V and J called. A part of the clones is gone; compared with another copy, unresolved V genes explain less than half, and the rest is unexplained. V and J calls and clone size follow that table, whereas D and trimming were derived from the DNA. The sample records around 33,000 clones, about 85% of which are singletons. Roughly 5% of the sample is taken by the ten largest.

The meaning of the sample's time point label: new active TB diagnosis, blood taken before or within 7 days of starting treatment. The patients with active tuberculosis were newly diagnosed, HIV-seronegative South African adults aged 18 years or older. Active tuberculosis was confirmed by positive sputum smear microscopy and/or positive M. tuberculosis culture. Unsorted cryopreserved PBMC were immunosequenced, covering on average around 100,000 T cells per clinical donor. The V and J genes are TRBV4-3 and TRBJ1-3, and possibly TRBD1, on 5 matching bases. The sequence was collected from an adult with tuberculosis. The starting material was PBMCs, obtained at tuberculosis diagnosis. The CDR3 reads as follows: CASSQGTGSGNTIYF. The nucleotides are TGCGCCAGCAGCCAAGGTACAGGCTCTGGAAACACCATATATTTT.